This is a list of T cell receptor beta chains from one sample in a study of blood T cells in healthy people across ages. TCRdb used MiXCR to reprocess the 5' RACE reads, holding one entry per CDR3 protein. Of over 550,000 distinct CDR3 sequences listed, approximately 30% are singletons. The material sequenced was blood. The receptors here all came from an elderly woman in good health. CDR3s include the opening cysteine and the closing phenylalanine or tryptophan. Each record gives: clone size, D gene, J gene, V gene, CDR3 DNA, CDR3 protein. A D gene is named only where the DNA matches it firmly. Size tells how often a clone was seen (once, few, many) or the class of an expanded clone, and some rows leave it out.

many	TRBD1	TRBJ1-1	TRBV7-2	TGTGCCAGCAGCGAAGGGCAGGGGGCACGGACTGAAGCTTTCTTT	CASSEGQGARTEAFF
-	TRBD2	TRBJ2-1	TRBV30	TGTGCCTCTACTGCCCGGATAGCGGGGAAAGGCAATGAGCAGTTCTTC	CASTARIAGKGNEQFF
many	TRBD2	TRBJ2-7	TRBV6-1	TGTGCCAGCAGTGATCGGCGGGGGAGCTCCTACGAGCAGTACTTC	CASSDRRGSSYEQYF
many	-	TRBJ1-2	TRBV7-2	TGTGCCAGCAGCATCCAAGGGGGGACCGTTAACTATGGCTACACCTTC	CASSIQGGTVNYGYTF
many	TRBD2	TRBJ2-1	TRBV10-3	TGTGCCATCAGAGAGCGGGGGGGCCAAAGCTCCTACAATGAGCAGTTCTTC	CAIRERGGQSSYNEQFF
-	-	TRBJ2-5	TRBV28	TGCGCCAGCAGTTTTGGAGTCGACAATGAGCAGTACTTC	CASSFGVDNEQYF
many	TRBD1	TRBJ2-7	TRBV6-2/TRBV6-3	TGTGCCAGCAGATCGATTTCCGGGACAGGGGCCTACGAGCAGTACTTC	CASRSISGTGAYEQYF
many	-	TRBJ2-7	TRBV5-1	TGCGCCAGCAGCTTGAGGGCAGGGGAGGCCTACGAGCAGTACTTC	CASSLRAGEAYEQYF
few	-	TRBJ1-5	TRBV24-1	TGTGCCACCAGTGTAGGGGAAGAGCCCCAGCATTTT	CATSVGEEPQHF
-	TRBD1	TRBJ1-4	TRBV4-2	TGTGCCAGCAGCCAAGATACGAACAGGGGTGGTGAAGAACTGTTTTTT	CASSQDTNRGGEELFF
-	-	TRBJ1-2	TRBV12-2	TGTGCAAGTCGTCCCATATGGAACAGGACCCTTAACTATGGCTACACCTTC	CASRPIWNRTLNYGYTF
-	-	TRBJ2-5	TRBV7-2	TGTGCCAGCAGCTTAGGTGGTCGGGGGATGGGGGGCATGGAGACCCAGTACTTC	CASSLGGRGMGGMETQYF
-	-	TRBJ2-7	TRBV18	TGTGCCAGCTCAGTTTCGGGCAGGGGTAGCTGCGAGCAGTACTTC	CASSVSGRGSCEQYF
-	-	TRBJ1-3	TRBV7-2	TGTGCCAGCAGCTGGGACTCGACAGCCTCTGGAAACACCATATATTTT	CASSWDSTASGNTIYF
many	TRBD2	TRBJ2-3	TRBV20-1	TGCAGTGCTAGGGTTCCATACGGGGGGACCACAGATACGCAGTATTTT	CSARVPYGGTTDTQYF
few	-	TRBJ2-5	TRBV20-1	TGCAGGGCTGGGAGGATCTCGGAGACCCAGTACTTC	CRAGRISETQYF
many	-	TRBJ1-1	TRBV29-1	TGCAGCGTTGGGAGGTGGGGGACGACGGGGACTGAAGCTTTCTTT	CSVGRWGTTGTEAFF
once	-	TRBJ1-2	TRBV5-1	TGCGCCAGCAGCTTGGCCGAGGGCGAAGGGACTTATGGCTACACCTTC	CASSLAEGEGTYGYTF
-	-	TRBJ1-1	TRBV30	TGTGCCTGGGGACGCAGGGAGGCTGAAGCTTTCTTT	CAWGRREAEAFF
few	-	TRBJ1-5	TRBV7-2	TGTGCCAGCAGCCCACCGTCGGGCTCGGGACTTCTTAGCAATCAGCCCCAGCATTTT	CASSPPSGSGLLSNQPQHF
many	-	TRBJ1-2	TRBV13	TGTGCCAGCAGCTTAGGCCGGAGGGAGGTTGACTATGGCTACACCTTC	CASSLGRREVDYGYTF
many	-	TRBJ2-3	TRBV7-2	TGTGCCAGCAGCTCGATAGGACAGTTTAGAGATACGCAGTATTTT	CASSSIGQFRDTQYF
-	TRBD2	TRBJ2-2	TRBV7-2	TGTGCCAGCAGCATACCTGGGCGGGGGGTTGGCGGGGAGCTGTTTTTT	CASSIPGRGVGGELFF
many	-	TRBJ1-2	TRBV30	TGTGCCTGGAGTGTAAAGGGTTCCTATGGCTACACCTTC	CAWSVKGSYGYTF
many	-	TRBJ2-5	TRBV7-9	TGTGCCAGCAGCTTAGAAGGCCGGGCTTTAGGGACCCAGTACTTC	CASSLEGRALGTQYF
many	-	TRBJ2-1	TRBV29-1	TGCAGCACTTCGTCAGGGGCGAATGAGCAGTTCTTC	CSTSSGANEQFF
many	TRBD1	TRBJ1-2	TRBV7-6	TGTGCCAGCAGCCCGAGACAGGGCAGAGGCTATGGCTACACCTTC	CASSPRQGRGYGYTF
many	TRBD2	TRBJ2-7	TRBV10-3	TGTGCCACACACACGGGTCCCCTAGCGGGGTCCTACGAGCAGTACTTC	CATHTGPLAGSYEQYF
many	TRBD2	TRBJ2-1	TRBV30	TGTGCCTGGAGAACAGCGGGGGGTAACAATGAGCAGTTCTTC	CAWRTAGGNNEQFF
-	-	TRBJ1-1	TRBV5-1	TGCGCCAGCAGCCCGGGCGGGCGAGGTGGCACTGAAGCTTTCTTT	CASSPGGRGGTEAFF
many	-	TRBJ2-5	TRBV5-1	TGCGCCAGCAGCTTCGGGAGTCAAGAGACCCAGTACTTC	CASSFGSQETQYF
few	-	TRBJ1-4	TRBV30	TGTGCCTGTGACAGATATAATGAAAAACTGTTTTTT	CACDRYNEKLFF
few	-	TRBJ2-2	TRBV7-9	TGTGCCAGCAGCTTAGGTGGACTATCGAACACCGGGGAGCTGTTTTTT	CASSLGGLSNTGELFF
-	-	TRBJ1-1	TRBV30	TGTGCCTGGAGTGTAAATAACGCTGAAGCTTTCTTT	CAWSVNNAEAFF
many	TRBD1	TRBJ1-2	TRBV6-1	TGTGCCAGCACCTCCGCGGGACAGAGCTATGGCTACACCTTC	CASTSAGQSYGYTF
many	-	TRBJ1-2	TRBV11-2	TGTGCCAGCAGCTTAGAACCGGGGGCCCATGGCTACACCTTC	CASSLEPGAHGYTF
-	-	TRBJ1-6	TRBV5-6	TGTGCCAGCAGCTTCGGGGGCCCGAGCTCCTATAATTCACCCCCCCACTTT	CASSFGGPSSYNSPPHF
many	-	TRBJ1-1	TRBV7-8	TGTGCCAGCAGCTTAGCGTCCGGGGGGAACACTGAAGCTTTCTTT	CASSLASGGNTEAFF
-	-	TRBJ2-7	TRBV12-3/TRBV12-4	TGTGCCAGCAGTTTAGACCTTATCTCCTACGAGCAGTACTTC	CASSLDLISYEQYF
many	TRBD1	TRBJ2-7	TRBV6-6	TGTGCCAGCAGTAGAACCGGGACAGCCTCCTACGAGCAGTACTTC	CASSRTGTASYEQYF
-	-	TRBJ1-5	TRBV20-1	TGCAGTGCTGTCCCGGGGTCGGGCAATCAGCCCCAGCATTTT	CSAVPGSGNQPQHF
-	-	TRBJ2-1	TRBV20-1	TGCAGTGCTAGGGCCGGAGGCCCTGAGCAGTTCTTC	CSARAGGPEQFF
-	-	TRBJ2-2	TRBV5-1	TGCGCCAGCAGCTACAAGGGGCTCGGCGGGGAGCTGTTTTTT	CASSYKGLGGELFF
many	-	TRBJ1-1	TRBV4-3	TGCGCCAGCAGCCAATCGTTCATGAACACTGAAGCTTTCTTT	CASSQSFMNTEAFF
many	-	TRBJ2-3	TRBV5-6	TGTGCCAGCCAAGGTGGCGATACGCAGTATTTT	CASQGGDTQYF
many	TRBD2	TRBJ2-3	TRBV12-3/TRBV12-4	TGTGCCAGCAGTTCCCTAGGGACTACCACCGATACGCAGTATTTT	CASSSLGTTTDTQYF
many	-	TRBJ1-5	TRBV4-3	TGCGCCAGCAGCCAAGGTGGCGAGACCAATCAGCCCCAGCATTTT	CASSQGGETNQPQHF